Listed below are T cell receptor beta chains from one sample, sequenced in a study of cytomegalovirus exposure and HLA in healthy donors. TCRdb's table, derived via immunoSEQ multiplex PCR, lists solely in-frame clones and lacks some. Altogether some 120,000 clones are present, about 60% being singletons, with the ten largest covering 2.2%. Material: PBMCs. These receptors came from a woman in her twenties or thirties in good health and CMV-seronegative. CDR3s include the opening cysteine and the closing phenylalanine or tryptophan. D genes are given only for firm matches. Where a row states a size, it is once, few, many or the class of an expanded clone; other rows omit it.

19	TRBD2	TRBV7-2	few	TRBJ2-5	CASSPTSGTSGSRQETQYF	TGTGCCAGCAGCCCCACCTCCGGGACTAGCGGGAGCCGGCAAGAGACCCAGTACTTC
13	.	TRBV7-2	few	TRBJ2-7	CASSLAPQYEQYF	TGTGCCAGCAGCTTAGCCCCCCAATACGAGCAGTACTTC
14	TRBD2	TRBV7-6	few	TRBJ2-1	CASSLGPGEGEQFF	TGTGCCAGCAGCTTAGGGCCCGGGGAGGGTGAGCAGTTCTTC
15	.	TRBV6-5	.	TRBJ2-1	CASSLRPFSTDEQFF	TGTGCCAGCAGTTTACGTCCTTTTTCTACGGATGAGCAGTTCTTC
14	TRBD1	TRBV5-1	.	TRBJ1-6	CASSYQDRDSPLHF	TGCGCCAGCAGCTATCAGGACAGGGATTCACCCCTCCACTTT
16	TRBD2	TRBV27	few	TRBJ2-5	CASSIDSGRSGETQYF	TGTGCCAGCAGTATCGATAGCGGGAGAAGTGGAGAGACCCAGTACTTC
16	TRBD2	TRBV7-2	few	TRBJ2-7	CASSLSTSGLSYEQYF	TGTGCCAGCAGCTTAAGTACTAGCGGGCTCTCCTACGAGCAGTACTTC
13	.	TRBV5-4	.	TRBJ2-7	CASNPATSYEQYF	TGTGCCAGCAACCCGGCTACTAGTTACGAGCAGTACTTC
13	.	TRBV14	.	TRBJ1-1	CASKAGVNTEAFF	TGTGCCAGCAAAGCAGGGGTGAACACTGAAGCTTTCTTT
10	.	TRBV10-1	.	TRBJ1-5	CARGDEPQHF	TGCGCCAGGGGCGATGAGCCCCAGCATTTT
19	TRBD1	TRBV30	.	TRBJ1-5	CAWSVQGTVLLRGGQPQHF	TGTGCCTGGAGTGTACAGGGGACAGTTCTGTTAAGAGGAGGTCAGCCCCAGCATTTT
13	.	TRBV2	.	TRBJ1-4	CASRDRPNEKLFF	TGTGCCAGCAGGGACAGACCTAATGAAAAACTGTTTTTT
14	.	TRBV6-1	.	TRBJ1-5	CASSEQGRNQPQHF	TGTGCCAGCAGTGAACAGGGGAGAAATCAGCCCCAGCATTTT
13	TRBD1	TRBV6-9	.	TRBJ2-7	CASSRDRSYEQYF	TGTGCCAGCAGCCGGGACAGGAGCTACGAGCAGTACTTC
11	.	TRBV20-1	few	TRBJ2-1	CSARIRNEQFF	TGCAGTGCCAGGATTCGCAATGAGCAGTTCTTC
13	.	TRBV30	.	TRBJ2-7	CAWSTGTSYEQYF	TGTGCCTGGAGTACGGGGACTTCCTACGAGCAGTACTTC
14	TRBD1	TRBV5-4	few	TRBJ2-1	CASSGDRRYNEQFF	TGTGCCAGCAGCGGGGACAGGAGATACAATGAGCAGTTCTTC
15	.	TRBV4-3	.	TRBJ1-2	CASSQDTAGGYGYTF	TGCGCCAGCAGCCAAGATACAGCAGGAGGCTATGGCTACACCTTC
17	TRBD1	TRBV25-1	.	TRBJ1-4	CASSDAGTGGSNEKLFF	TGTGCCAGCAGTGACGCCGGGACAGGGGGCTCTAATGAAAAACTGTTTTTT
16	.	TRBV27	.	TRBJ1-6	CASSLFAQSGGSPLHF	TGTGCCAGCAGTTTATTTGCTCAGTCTGGCGGTTCACCCCTCCACTTT
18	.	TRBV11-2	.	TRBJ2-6	CASSLRTSTVSGANVLTF	TGTGCCAGCAGCCTCCGGACAAGCACCGTCTCTGGGGCCAACGTCCTGACTTTC
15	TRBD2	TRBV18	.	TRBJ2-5	CASSPGLAGGETQYF	TGTGCCAGCTCACCTGGACTAGCGGGAGGAGAGACCCAGTACTTC